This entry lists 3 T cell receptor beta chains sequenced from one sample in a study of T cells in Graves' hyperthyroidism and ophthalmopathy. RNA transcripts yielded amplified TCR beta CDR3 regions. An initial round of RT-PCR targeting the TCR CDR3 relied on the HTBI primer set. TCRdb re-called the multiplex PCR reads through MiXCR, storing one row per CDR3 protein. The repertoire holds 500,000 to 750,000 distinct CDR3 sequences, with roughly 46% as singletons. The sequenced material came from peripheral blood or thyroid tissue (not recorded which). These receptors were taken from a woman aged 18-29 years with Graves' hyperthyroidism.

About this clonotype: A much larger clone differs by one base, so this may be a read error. CDR3 nucleotides: TGCAGTGCGCCGAAGACTAGCAGGATCTTCGCAGATACGCAGTATTTT. This sequence encodes CSAPKTSRIFADTQYF. The chain combines TRBV20-1 with TRBJ2-3; 7 nucleotides agree with TRBD2. The CDR3 runs 16 residues. J was trimmed by 4 bases and V by 6 bases; bases with no gene match: 16. Germline CDR1 is DFQATT and CDR2 is SNEGSKA (reference sequence).

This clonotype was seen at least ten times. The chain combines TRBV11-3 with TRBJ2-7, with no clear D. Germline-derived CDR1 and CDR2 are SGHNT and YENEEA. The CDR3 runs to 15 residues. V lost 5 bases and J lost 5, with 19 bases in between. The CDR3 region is CASSLTRLGIDEQYF. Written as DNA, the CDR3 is TGTGCCAGCAGCCTAACCCGCTTGGGTATCGACGAGCAGTACTTC. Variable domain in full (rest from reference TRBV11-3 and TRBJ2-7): EAGVVQSPRYKIIEKKQPVAFWCNPISGHNTLYWYLQNLGQGPELLIRYENEEAVDDSQLPKDRFSAERLKGVDSTLKIQPAELGDSAVYLCASSLTRLGIDEQYFGPGTRLTVT.

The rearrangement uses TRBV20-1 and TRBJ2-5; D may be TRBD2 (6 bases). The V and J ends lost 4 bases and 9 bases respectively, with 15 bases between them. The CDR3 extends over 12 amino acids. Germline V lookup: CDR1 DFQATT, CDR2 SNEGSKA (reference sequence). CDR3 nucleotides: TGCAGTGCTACCAGGGAGGTTCAGCCCCAGTACTTC. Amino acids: CSATREVQPQYF.